The clone carrying this TCR beta chain was observed many times. Its antigen is currently unknown. V was shortened by 0 bases and J by 8 bases, with 7 bases between the two germline ends. Germline CDR1 MNHNY, CDR2 SVGAGI (reference sequence). The CDR3 runs 12 residues. The source of the sample is a study of Graves' ophthalmopathy and Graves' hyperthyroidism. Study outcomes and limitations: The model reached 55% to 71% sensitivity and roughly 76% specificity for predicting ophthalmopathy progression. Blood also carried most expanded thyroid clonotypes exceeding 0.001 frequency.

Enrollment excluded any patients with other autoimmune diseases, uncontrolled infections, pregnancy or lactation. The sequenced template was RNA, covering the TCR beta CDR3 region. HTBI primers were employed in first-round RT-PCR, then a second-round multiplex PCR followed. A single record per CDR3 protein comes from TCRdb applying MiXCR to the multiplex PCR reads. The table has approximately 540,000 distinct CDR3 sequences, less than 40% seen once. The receptor's source is an adult man with Graves' hyperthyroidism. V is TRBV6-6 and J is TRBJ1-1; no clear D. The sample was peripheral blood or thyroid tissue (not recorded which). CDR3 amino acids: CASSYSKGEAFF. For the CDR3, the DNA is TGTGCCAGCAGTTACTCGAAAGGGGAAGCTTTCTTT.